The rows below give T cell receptor beta chains drawn from one sample of a study of cytomegalovirus exposure and HLA in healthy donors. Here immunoSEQ multiplex PCR was the method, and the copy in TCRdb shows in-frame clones only, minus some. Of about 170,000 clones listed, 80% to 85% were seen once; the top ten hold approximately 2.4%. Sequenced sample: PBMCs. The receptors were sampled from a male donor in good health and CMV-seronegative. CDR3s include the opening cysteine and the closing phenylalanine or tryptophan. The D gene is left open where the match is weak.

J gene	V gene	D gene	CDR3 DNA	CDR3 protein
TRBJ1-6	TRBV30	NA	TGTGCCTGGAGAAGTTCCGGGGAAGGGTCACCCCTCCACTTT	CAWRSSGEGSPLHF
TRBJ1-1	TRBV5-5	TRBD1	TGTGCCAGCAGCGTACGGGACAGAAGCACTGAAGCTTTCTTT	CASSVRDRSTEAFF
TRBJ2-5	TRBV9	NA	TGTGCCAGCAGCGCCTTTAAAGGGGGGACCCAGTACTTC	CASSAFKGGTQYF
TRBJ2-3	TRBV5-1	NA	TGCGCCAGCAGCTTGGGGTTCGCAGGGAGCACAGATACGCAGTATTTT	CASSLGFAGSTDTQYF
TRBJ2-7	TRBV10-3	NA	TGTGCCATCAGTGGTAGCAGAACCTACGAGCAGTACTTC	CAISGSRTYEQYF
TRBJ1-5	TRBV19	TRBD1	TGTGCCAGTAGTATAGGGATACGGACAGGGAGAATTCAGCCCCAGCATTTT	CASSIGIRTGRIQPQHF
TRBJ2-3	TRBV9	NA	TGTGCCAGCAGCGTTGTGAGGGATACGCAGTATTTT	CASSVVRDTQYF
TRBJ2-2	TRBV12-5	TRBD2	TGTGCTAGTGAATTGGTAATGTTAGCGGGGCTCCGGGCCGGGGAGCTGTTTTTT	CASELVMLAGLRAGELFF
TRBJ1-2	TRBV7-9	NA	TGTGCCAGCAGCTTTCGACAGCTTAACTCCTATGGCTACACCTTC	CASSFRQLNSYGYTF
TRBJ1-1	TRBV5-1	NA	TGCGCCAGCAGCTCCAACAGGGAGAACACTGAAGCTTTCTTT	CASSSNRENTEAFF
TRBJ1-5	TRBV5-4	NA	TGTGCCAGCAGCTTAGATCGAGGACAGCCCCAGCATTTT	CASSLDRGQPQHF